The rows below give T cell receptor beta chains drawn from one sample of a study of blood T cell repertoires in COVID-19. The protocol was immunoSEQ multiplex PCR, while the TCRdb copy is restricted to in-frame clones and leaves out a portion. The sample has fewer than 110,000 clones, around nine tenths seen once. Source material: peripheral blood. These receptors were obtained from a woman younger than 45 with acute or convalescent COVID-19. The CDR3 runs from the conserved cysteine through the conserved F or W. A D gene is named only where the DNA matches it firmly. Expanded clones are given a class, and other clones once, few, many or no size at all.

V	J	D	length	size	DNA	CDR3
TRBV18	TRBJ1-1	NA	11	NA	TGTGCCAGCTCACCGGGAGTCGAAGCTTTCTTT	CASSPGVEAFF
TRBV29-1	TRBJ2-2	NA	14	once	TGCAGCGTTGACGACAGGTGGAACACCGGGGAGCTGTTTTTT	CSVDDRWNTGELFF
TRBV19	TRBJ1-2	NA	12	once	TGTGCCAGTGGGCAGGGAATACATGGCTACACCTTC	CASGQGIHGYTF
TRBV28	TRBJ2-7	NA	16	NA	TGTGCCAGCAGTTTAGGCTCGGGCAGGGCAGCCTACGAGCAGTACTTC	CASSLGSGRAAYEQYF
TRBV5-1	TRBJ1-3	TRBD1	16	NA	TGCGCCAGCAGCATAGGACAGGAAGCCTCTGGAAACACCATATATTTT	CASSIGQEASGNTIYF
TRBV2	TRBJ2-7	NA	11	NA	TGTGCCAGCAGTGAGCGATACGAGCAGTACTTC	CASSERYEQYF
TRBV27	TRBJ2-1	NA	18	NA	TGTGCCAGCAATAAAGGAACATTGACGGGGAGCTCCTACAATGAGCAGTTCTTC	CASNKGTLTGSSYNEQFF
TRBV10-3	TRBJ2-7	NA	14	NA	TGTGCCATCAGTGAGTCCCAGGTTTCCTACGAGCAGTACTTC	CAISESQVSYEQYF
TRBV7-9	TRBJ2-7	TRBD2	12	NA	TGTGCCAGCAGCTTAGCGGGGGGGAAGGAGTACTTC	CASSLAGGKEYF
TRBV7-9	TRBJ2-7	NA	14	NA	TGTGCCAGCAGCTCCCCACAGTACTCCTACGAGCAGTACTTC	CASSSPQYSYEQYF
TRBV4-3	TRBJ2-2	NA	15	NA	TGCGCCAGCTCTAGAGGGGGTTACAACACCGGGGAGCTGTTTTTT	CASSRGGYNTGELFF
TRBV10-3	TRBJ2-3	NA	15	NA	TGTGCCATCAGTGACGGGGGAGTGGATACAGATACGCAGTATTTT	CAISDGGVDTDTQYF
TRBV4-3	TRBJ1-6	NA	17	NA	TGCGCCAGCAGCCAGGACCTAGCGGGCAGCTATAATTCACCCCTCCACTTT	CASSQDLAGSYNSPLHF
TRBV5-1	TRBJ1-4	NA	14	NA	TGCGCCAGCAGGACCGACGGGGTGGGAGAAAAACTGTTTTTT	CASRTDGVGEKLFF
TRBV6-1	TRBJ2-7	TRBD2	15	NA	TGTGCCAGCAGTGAACGGGCGGGAGGGCCCTACGAGCAGTACTTC	CASSERAGGPYEQYF
TRBV13	TRBJ1-1	NA	13	NA	TGTGCCAGCGGGGCGCGGGGGAACACTGAAGCTTTCTTT	CASGARGNTEAFF
TRBV7-9	TRBJ1-1	NA	15	NA	TGTGCCAGCAGCTCCCCGGCGGGGCGGAACACTGAAGCTTTCTTT	CASSSPAGRNTEAFF
TRBV7-9	TRBJ1-1	NA	16	once	TGTGCCAGCAGCCCAAGCCCGGTTAGGGAGGGCACTGAAGCTTTCTTT	CASSPSPVREGTEAFF
TRBV6-2/TRBV6-3	TRBJ2-1	TRBD2	16	NA	TGTGCCAGCAGTTACGGGGCTAGCGGCACATACAATGAGCAGTTCTTC	CASSYGASGTYNEQFF
TRBV19	TRBJ1-5	NA	14	NA	TGTGCCAGTAGTACACAGGGTAGAAATCAGCCCCAGCATTTT	CASSTQGRNQPQHF
TRBV7-8	TRBJ1-5	NA	15	NA	TGTGCCAGCAGCGGAGGCGGGGCCCCCAGTCAGCCCCAGCATTTT	CASSGGGAPSQPQHF
TRBV13	TRBJ1-1	NA	12	once	TGTGCCAGCAGCCAACTAGGCGCTGAAGCTTTCTTT	CASSQLGAEAFF
TRBV19	TRBJ2-7	TRBD2	16	NA	TGTGCCAGTAGTCCTCTAGCGGAATCCAGCTCCTACGAGCAGTACTTC	CASSPLAESSSYEQYF
TRBV6-6	TRBJ1-4	NA	15	NA	TGTGCCAGCAGTTACGGGTACGGGGGGGATGAAAAACTGTTTTTT	CASSYGYGGDEKLFF
TRBV18	TRBJ2-7	NA	12	NA	TGTGCCAGCTCGGCGGGACTCTACGAGCAGTACTTC	CASSAGLYEQYF
TRBV19	TRBJ1-6	NA	17	NA	TGTGCCAGTAGCCCGACCAAACAGGGTGGAAGAAGGTCACCCCTCCACTTT	CASSPTKQGGRRSPLHF
TRBV15	TRBJ1-5	TRBD1	15	NA	TGTGCCACCAGCAGCGATCCAGGGGGACATCAGCCCCAGCATTTT	CATSSDPGGHQPQHF
TRBV5-1	TRBJ2-7	NA	16	NA	TGCGCCAGCAGCTTGGGGGTTGGCAGGGCAAACTACGAGCAGTACTTC	CASSLGVGRANYEQYF
TRBV10-2	TRBJ2-3	NA	18	NA	TGCGCCAGCAGTAAGAACCAGTTAAGCGGAGATTACACAGATACGCAGTATTTT	CASSKNQLSGDYTDTQYF
TRBV7-9	TRBJ1-1	NA	14	NA	TGTGCCAGCAGCTTAGTTCTTTCGACAGCCGAAGCTTTCTTT	CASSLVLSTAEAFF
TRBV20-1	TRBJ1-2	TRBD1	15	NA	TGCAGTGCTAGTGGTCCGGGACAGGGGAGCTATGGCTACACCTTC	CSASGPGQGSYGYTF
TRBV12-3/TRBV12-4	TRBJ2-1	NA	13	NA	TGTGCCAGCAGTCCGCAGACGGGAAATGAGCAGTTCTTC	CASSPQTGNEQFF
TRBV28	TRBJ1-5	NA	13	NA	TGTGCCAGCATGGACGGGGGCAATCAGCCCCAGCATTTT	CASMDGGNQPQHF
TRBV11-3	TRBJ2-7	NA	14	once	TGTGCCAGCAGCTTAGTCAGGGGATCCTACGAGCAGTACTTC	CASSLVRGSYEQYF
TRBV9	TRBJ1-2	NA	15	NA	TGTGCCAGCAGCGTAGGAGGAGGGGTAGAGGATGGCTACACCTTC	CASSVGGGVEDGYTF
TRBV4-3	TRBJ1-1	NA	13	NA	TGCGCCAGCAGCCAAGATCTCGTATGGCCGCCGATCTTT	CASSQDLVWPPIF
TRBV11-2	TRBJ1-1	NA	13	NA	TGTGCCAGCAGCCCTTTCGGGTACACTGAAGCTTTCTTT	CASSPFGYTEAFF
TRBV28	TRBJ1-5	NA	14	NA	TGTGCCAGCAGTCCTCACAGGAACTCTCAGCCCCAGCATTTT	CASSPHRNSQPQHF
TRBV14	TRBJ1-2	NA	15	NA	TGTGCCAGCAGCCAAGCCGCGGGGACGAGGGGTGGCTACACCTTC	CASSQAAGTRGGYTF
TRBV4-2	TRBJ1-1	NA	15	NA	TGTGCCAGCAGCCAAGAGAGGGGGAGGGCCCCTGAAGCTTTCTTT	CASSQERGRAPEAFF
TRBV18	TRBJ2-7	TRBD1	16	NA	TGTGCCAGCTCGCCAACTGAGGCAGGGGGCCCCTACGAGCAGTACTTC	CASSPTEAGGPYEQYF
TRBV29-1	TRBJ2-1	TRBD2	14	once	TGCAGCGTTGAGGAGAGCGGGAGTGGAGGTGAGCAGTTCTTC	CSVEESGSGGEQFF
TRBV13	TRBJ2-7	TRBD1	14	NA	TGTGCCAGCAGCTGGGGACAGGGCCCCTACGAGCAGTACTTC	CASSWGQGPYEQYF
TRBV29-1	TRBJ1-2	TRBD1	13	NA	TGCAGCGCTGGACAGGGCCCCAACTATGGCTACACCTTC	CSAGQGPNYGYTF
TRBV18	TRBJ2-2	TRBD1	16	NA	TGTGCCAGCTCACCACGAGGGACAGCGAACACCGGGGAGCTGTTTTTT	CASSPRGTANTGELFF